This T cell receptor (beta chain) originates from a study of cytomegalovirus exposure and HLA in healthy donors. Study summary: The same platform was used for the roughly 120 validation repertoires and the roughly 720 first-cohort repertoires, a later analysis reported. Broader study findings: Cytomegalovirus-associated TCR beta chains were listed, numbering roughly 150. Most TCR sequences were uncommon, yet certain public TCRs appeared in many donors.

Profiled with immunoSEQ multiplex PCR; TCRdb holds only in-frame clones, not every one. The sample includes roughly 300,000 clones, 87% of them seen just once. The donors were part of the validation cohort of around 110 subjects. That cohort was separate from the first cohort, which comprised some 670 subjects. On this clone: The antigen is unknown.

Trimming took 6 bases from V and 5 from J, leaving 13 bases between them. This CDR3 has 13 residues. The germline gives CDR1 SGHTA, CDR2 FQGTGA. The specimen was PBMCs. This chain uses TRBV7-3 with TRBJ1-2; maybe TRBD1 (6 bases). This sequence was found in a woman in her 30s in good health and CMV-seropositive. The CDR3 DNA is TGTGCCAGCAGTTATCACAGGGATTATGGCTACACCTTC. This translates into CASSYHRDYGYTF. The full variable domain, completed using reference TRBV7-3 and TRBJ1-2, is GAGVSQTPSNKVTEKGKYVELRCDPISGHTALYWYRQSLGQGPEFLIYFQGTGAADDSGLPNDRFFAVRPEGSVSTLKIQRTERGDSAVYLCASSYHRDYGYTFGSGTRLTVV.